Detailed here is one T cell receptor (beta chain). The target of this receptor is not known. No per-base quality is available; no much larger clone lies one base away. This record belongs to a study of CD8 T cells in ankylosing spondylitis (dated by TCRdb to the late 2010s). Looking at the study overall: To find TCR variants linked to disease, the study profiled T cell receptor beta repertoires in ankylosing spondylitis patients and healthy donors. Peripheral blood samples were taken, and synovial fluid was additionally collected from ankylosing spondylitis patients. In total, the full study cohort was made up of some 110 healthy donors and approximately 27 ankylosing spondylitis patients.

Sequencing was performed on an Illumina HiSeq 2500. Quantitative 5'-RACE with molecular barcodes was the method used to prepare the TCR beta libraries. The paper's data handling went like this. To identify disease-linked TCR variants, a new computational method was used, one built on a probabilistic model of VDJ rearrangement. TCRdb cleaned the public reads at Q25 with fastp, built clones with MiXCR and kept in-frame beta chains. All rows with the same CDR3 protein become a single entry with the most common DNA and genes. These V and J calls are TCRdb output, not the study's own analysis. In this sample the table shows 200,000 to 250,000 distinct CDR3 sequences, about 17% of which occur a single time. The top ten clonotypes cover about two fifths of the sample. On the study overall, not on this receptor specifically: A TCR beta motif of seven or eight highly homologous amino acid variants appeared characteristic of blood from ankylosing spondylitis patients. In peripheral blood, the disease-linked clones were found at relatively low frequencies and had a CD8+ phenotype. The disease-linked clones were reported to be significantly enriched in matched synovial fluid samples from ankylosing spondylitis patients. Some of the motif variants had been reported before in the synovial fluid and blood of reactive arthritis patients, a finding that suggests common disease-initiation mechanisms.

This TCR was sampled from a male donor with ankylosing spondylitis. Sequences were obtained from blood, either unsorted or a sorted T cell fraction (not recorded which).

The encoded CDR3 is CASLVIWGPNTGELFF. The nucleotide sequence reads TGTGCCAGCCTCGTGATATGGGGTCCGAACACCGGGGAGCTGTTTTTT. The chain links TRBV6-1 with TRBJ2-2; no confident D gene assignment can be made. Reading the germline V gene gives CDR1 MNHNS and CDR2 SASEGT. The CDR3 contains 16 residues, cysteine and phenylalanine counted. Of all the DNA, just the CDR3 is kept, 48 bases in frame from base 1. Trimming costs V 8 bases and J 0 bases, and their ends lie 16 bases apart.